The rows below give T cell receptor beta chains drawn from one sample of a study of HIV-infected patients and healthy controls. Using its own MiXCR run on the 5' RACE reads, TCRdb lists one record per CDR3 protein. Of about 9,600 distinct CDR3 sequences detected, about 7% appear once; the ten largest clones hold approximately 35%. The source was blood, collected before antiretroviral therapy. These TCRs come from an adult with HIV infection. Both conserved end residues are part of each CDR3. D genes are given only for firm matches. The size entry gives once, few or many counts, or a class when the clone is expanded.

>TRBV7-3|TRBD1|few|TRBJ2-1
CASSFQGDEQFF
TGTGCCAGCAGCTTTCAGGGGGATGAGCAGTTCTTC
>TRBV5-4|.|many|TRBJ1-1
CASSPGNTEAFF
TGTGCCAGCAGCCCAGGAAACACTGAAGCTTTCTTT
>TRBV6-1|TRBD1|many|TRBJ1-2
CASSAYLRSDRVEESYTF
TGTGCCAGCAGTGCTTACCTTAGATCTGACAGGGTAGAAGAGAGCTACACCTTC
>TRBV13|.|many|TRBJ2-5
CASSPEESERETQYF
TGTGCCAGCAGCCCCGAGGAGTCCGAACGGGAGACCCAGTACTTC
>TRBV25-1|.|many|TRBJ2-7
CASSEGGTFSYEQYF
TGTGCCAGCAGTGAAGGAGGGACCTTCTCCTACGAGCAGTACTTC
>TRBV7-2|TRBD1|many|TRBJ2-7
CASSLIRGPEQYF
TGTGCCAGCAGCTTAATCAGGGGGCCCGAGCAGTACTTC
>TRBV20-1|TRBD1|many|TRBJ2-5
CSATGTGGLETQYF
TGCAGTGCTACCGGGACAGGGGGTCTTGAGACCCAGTACTTC
>TRBV23-1|.|many|TRBJ2-6
CASSQPHQGSPGANVLTF
TGCGCCAGCAGTCAACCTCACCAGGGGTCCCCTGGGGCCAACGTCCTGACTTTC
>TRBV5-4|TRBD2|many|TRBJ2-1
CASQYGTSGGEREQFF
TGTGCCAGCCAATACGGGACTAGCGGGGGAGAACGTGAGCAGTTCTTC
>TRBV3-1|.|many|TRBJ2-3
CASSQGDFWGNTDTQYF
TGTGCCAGCAGCCAAGGGGATTTTTGGGGCAACACAGATACGCAGTATTTT
>TRBV6-6|.|many|TRBJ2-7
CASRVDTGGEQYF
TGTGCCAGCAGGGTCGACACAGGCGGCGAGCAGTACTTC
>TRBV5-5|.|many|TRBJ2-7
CASSFFLAHYEQYF
TGTGCCAGCAGCTTTTTCCTAGCGCACTACGAGCAGTACTTC
>TRBV7-8|.|once|TRBJ1-1
CASSLHLARGWNTEAFF
TGTGCCAGCAGCCTACATCTGGCGAGGGGGTGGAACACTGAAGCTTTCTTT
>TRBV18|.|many|TRBJ1-3
CASSPTDSGNTIYF
TGTGCCAGCTCACCCACAGACTCTGGAAACACCATATATTTT
>TRBV7-2|.|many|TRBJ2-1
CASSSTASSYNEQFF
TGTGCCAGCAGCTCAACCGCTAGCTCCTACAATGAGCAGTTCTTC
>TRBV6-5|.|medium-sized|TRBJ1-2
CASSYSSGAEDGYTF
TGTGCCAGCAGTTACTCGAGCGGGGCGGAGGACGGCTACACCTTC
>TRBV12-3/TRBV12-4|.|many|TRBJ1-1
CASSLLGMNTEAFF
TGTGCCAGCAGTTTACTGGGGATGAACACTGAAGCTTTCTTT
>TRBV28|.|many|TRBJ1-1
CASSLQANTEAFF
TGTGCCAGCAGTTTGCAAGCAAACACTGAAGCTTTCTTT
>TRBV20-1|.|many|TRBJ2-3
CSAIRIDTQYF
TGCAGTGCTATTCGAATAGATACGCAGTATTTT
>TRBV10-3|.|many|TRBJ2-1
CAISEYNEQFF
TGTGCCATCAGTGAGTACAATGAGCAGTTCTTC
>TRBV9|TRBD2|many|TRBJ2-1
CASSGSSGGYNEQFF
TGTGCCAGCAGCGGATCTAGCGGGGGCTACAATGAGCAGTTCTTC
>TRBV3-1|.|many|TRBJ2-3
CASSQAEAGTQYF
TGTGCCAGCAGCCAGGCAGAAGCGGGTACGCAGTATTTT
>TRBV10-3|TRBD2|many|TRBJ2-3
CAISESDFAGGPDTQYF
TGTGCCATCAGTGAGTCGGACTTTGCGGGGGGGCCAGATACGCAGTATTTT
>TRBV12-3/TRBV12-4|.|many|TRBJ1-2
CASSFVQDYGYTF
TGTGCCAGCAGTTTCGTCCAAGACTATGGCTACACCTTC
>TRBV7-6|.|many|TRBJ1-1
CASMTTLGNTEAFF
TGTGCCAGTATGACCACCCTCGGGAACACTGAAGCTTTCTTT